The entry below describes one T cell receptor (beta chain). As yet, its antigen is unknown. The record originates from a study of T cell responses to AZD1222 COVID-19 vaccine. The study's findings and limits: Dominant CD4 TCR responses targeted spike regions 160-218 and 743-854.

Only in-frame clones appear in the TCRdb table, and some are missing; sequencing was by immunoSEQ multiplex PCR. The sample records 100,000 to 130,000 clones, over 80% being singletons. The TCR sequence derives from an adult who received the AZD1222 COVID-19 vaccine. This specimen consisted of peripheral blood, obtained 28 days after the second AZD1222 dose.

In DNA, the CDR3 is TGTGCCAGCAGCGTAGGTAGCGGGGGGACCTACGAGCAGTACTTC. Translating gives CASSVGSGGTYEQYF. The chain carries TRBV9 and TRBJ2-7, with 10 bases aligning to TRBD2. Germline V gene lookup returns CDR1 SGDLS and CDR2 YYNGEE. J lost 2 bases, V lost 0 bases, and 2 bases had no gene match. The CDR3 totals 15 residues.